This T cell receptor (beta chain) emerged from a study of identical twins. Study results and limitations: Zero-insertion analyses might be partly confounded by invariant T cells like MAIT and iNKT.

MiXCR was run by TCRdb on the 5' RACE reads, yielding one entry per CDR3 protein. The sample has 400,000 to 500,000 distinct CDR3 sequences, approximately 18% seen once. Worth noting for this clonotype: What it binds is not known.

The length of the CDR3 is 14 residues. Germline assignment: CDR1 DFQATT and CDR2 SNEGSKA (reference sequence). The V end was cut by 3 bases, the J end by 2 bases, with 11 bases between. What was sequenced was naive T cells sorted from blood. The sequence was collected from a man in his fifties in good health. The rearrangement joins TRBV20-1 to TRBJ1-5; D possibly corresponds to TRBD1 (6 bases). The CDR3 here is CSARMGAGNQPQHF. The CDR3 DNA reads TGCAGTGCTAGGATGGGGGCTGGCAATCAGCCCCAGCATTTT.